What follows is one TCR beta chain and its context. As yet, its antigen is unknown. Indicated time point: pre-treatment sample, taken before nivolumab and TIL therapy. Patients were adults with stage 4 NSCLC. Germline V lookup: CDR1 SGHKS, CDR2 YYEKEE (reference sequence). V dropped 0 bases and J dropped 4; count of bases not matched to a gene: 6. The CDR3 has 15 residues. The immunoSEQ assay was v3. Survey-level samples got approximately 2 million read pairs; deep-level samples got roughly 4.5-6 million. Clones were sequenced by immunoSEQ multiplex PCR, and TCRdb holds only the in-frame ones, with some missing. The table has roughly 46,000 clones, 65% to 90% seen once. The data were taken from a study of TIL therapy for anti-PD-1-resistant metastatic lung cancer. Looking at the study overall: By whole-exome sequencing, median non-synonymous tumor mutation burden was under 1.9 mutations per megabase.

Study-wide results and caveats: TIL clonotype persistence in blood showed no apparent association with response.

The receptor comes from a person between 25 and 79 years old with non-small cell lung cancer. The chain carries TRBV5-5 and TRBJ2-7; 8 nucleotides match TRBD1. The input for sequencing was blood, taken at baseline. CDR3 DNA sequence: TGTGCCAGCAGCTTGGCGGCAGGGGGCGCATACGAGCAGTACTTC. It encodes CASSLAAGGAYEQYF.